The present TCR beta chain was sequenced within a study of blood T cell repertoires in COVID-19 (dated by TCRdb to the early 2020s). Study-wide context: Collaborator samples came from the United States, Italy and Spain and covered acute and convalescent phases of COVID-19. The material from the prospective study consisted of cDNA or gDNA derived from T cells, B-cell-depleted T cells, or PBMCs. Subjects who had been exposed to COVID-19, were actively infected with it, or had recovered from it provided the deeply sampled blood TCRbeta repertoires that made up the dataset. The repertoires were released in a freely available public database meant as a resource for research on the immune response to SARS-CoV-2. Samples came from the ongoing ImmuneRACE study (first 160 participants) plus 1,254 subjects from 6 global collaborators. Sample metadata almost always included a de-identified subject ID, COVID-19 status, age in years and sex. Where HLA class I and class II types were available, the types were taken from metadata supplied by the sample provider, not from assay-based typing.

TCRbeta CDR3 regions were amplified from genomic DNA using the immunoSEQ Assay, a bias-controlled multiplex PCR. The original pipeline was this. Nucleated cell counts per sample were estimated from amplification of reference gene primers within the assay. Sequence reads were collapsed and filtered to measure the absolute abundance of every unique TCRbeta CDR3 rearrangement. For each sample, productive Simpson clonality was calculated by taking the square root of Simpson's diversity index across productive rearrangements. The immuneACCESS repertoire file appears here via TCRdb, limited to in-frame rearrangements. These files lack a portion of the clones; in checked studies, under half of the deficit traces to unresolved V genes, and the cause of the others is not known. V, J and clone size reflect that table, while D and trimming were determined from the DNA. Counted in this sample were 200,000 to 300,000 clones; roughly 86% of them appeared once. Less than 4.5% of the sample lies in the top ten.

As for this clone: There is no known antigen for this receptor. No much larger clone is present one base from it, and per-base qualities are unavailable.

The germline V gene supplies CDR1 MGHRA and CDR2 YSYEKL. Its CDR3 holds 15 amino acids, cysteine through phenylalanine. Just CDR3 DNA is preserved here, 45 bases in frame from base 1. Trimming accounts for 5 bases at V and 3 bases at J, while the number of junction bases matched to no gene is 6. The collaborating institutions used their own protocols to collect whole blood in K2EDTA tubes. For TCRbeta analysis, collaborators shipped samples in one of three forms: frozen whole blood, isolated PBMCs, or DNA extracted from either of those sample types. Points the paper makes about the study in general: The quantity of clinical and demographic metadata differed by source and by participant and was supplied without curation.

This chain joins TRBV4-1 to TRBJ1-2; TRBD1 matches 10 bases in the middle. The TCR comes from a middle-aged man with acute or convalescent COVID-19. The sequenced material came from peripheral blood. The DNA sequence is given as TGCGCCAGCAGCTTGGGACAGGGGAGTGACTATGGCTACACCTTC. This sequence encodes CASSLGQGSDYGYTF.